This T cell receptor beta chain was sequenced for a study of T cell repertoires in cytomegalovirus infection. Whole-study context: Well-studied HLA-B-restricted CMV epitopes were used in the study alongside recently identified HLA-C-restricted ones. Matching HLA type and CMV infection were both indicated by public TCR beta signatures. Findings and limits, study-wide: HLA-C-restricted TCR beta clonotypes specific for CMV led the ex vivo response. Summed public TCR beta family frequency identified CMV carriers bearing the relevant HLA.

A single record per CDR3 protein comes from TCRdb applying MiXCR to the reads. Among 700,000 to 900,000 distinct CDR3 sequences listed, almost 30% were seen once. Worth noting for this clonotype: Its antigen remains unidentified.

This specimen consisted of cultured CD8+ T cells from PBMCs, obtained from culture after CMV antigen stimulation. This TCR was recovered from a human donor in good health (CMV status not recorded). Some clones in this sample may be carry-over from other donors' samples.

As DNA, the CDR3 is TGCGCCAGCAGCCAAGGACAGGGCGATAGCAATCAGCCCCAGCATTTT. Its protein product is CASSQGQGDSNQPQHF. The V and J genes are TRBV4-1 and TRBJ1-5, with 7 bases identical to TRBD1. This CDR3 contains 16 residues. The V gene's germline CDR1 is MGHRA and CDR2 YSYEKL. Trimming at V came to 1 base and at J to 0 bases, leaving 3 bases not matched to a gene.